These 12 T cell receptor beta chains were all obtained from the same sample, sequenced in a study of early T cells in non-severe SARS-CoV-2 infection. TCRdb called the 5' RACE reads again in MiXCR, with one record for every CDR3 protein. In the table there are around 77,000 distinct CDR3 sequences, roughly 5.3% of which are singletons. Sequencing was performed on whole blood, taken at baseline. These receptors all come from an adult who was a healthcare worker with PCR-confirmed SARS-CoV-2 infection or an uninfected control (not recorded which).

The V call is TRBV9, the J call TRBJ1-1; D is ambiguous. The CDR3 loop spans 14 amino acids. V was cut by 0 bases and J by 8 bases, with 14 bases left in between. Germline V CDR1 and CDR2: SGDLS, YYNGEE. The CDR3 sequence: CASSVGAGPTEAFF. CDR3 in DNA: TGTGCCAGCAGCGTAGGCGCAGGACCCACCGAAGCTTTCTTT.

In this sample, this clonotype turned up many times. The V gene is TRBV7-9, the J gene TRBJ2-2; TRBD1 matches 8 bases. The CDR3 has 17 residues. The ends lost 1 base at V and 1 base at J; junction bases unmatched: 5. Looked up from germline, CDR1 is SEHNR and CDR2 is FQNEAQ (reference sequence). For the CDR3, the DNA is TGTGCCAGCAGCTTAGAAAGGGACAGGCGGAACACCGGGGAGCTGTTTTTT. Protein: CASSLERDRRNTGELFF.

At least ten counts were recorded for this clonotype. J is TRBJ2-1 and V is TRBV30; TRBD2 matches at 7 bases. CDR1 is GTSNPN and CDR2 is SVGIG in the germline V gene (reference sequence). V lost 1 base, J lost 8 bases, and 8 bases stayed unmatched. The CDR3 contains 14 residues. The CDR3 DNA reads TGTGCCTGGAGTGGGGAGGGCCTAATTGATGAGCAGTTCTTC. Amino acids: CAWSGEGLIDEQFF. The complete variable domain, with remaining parts taken from reference TRBV30 and TRBJ2-1, reads SQTIHQWPATLVQPVGSPLSLECTVEGTSNPNLYWYRQAAGRGLQLLFYSVGIGQISSEVPQNLSASRPQDRQFILSSKKLLLSDSGFYLCAWSGEGLIDEQFFGPGTRLTVL.

In this sample, this clonotype is medium-sized. The chain joins TRBV12-3 or TRBV12-4 to TRBJ2-7, with D perhaps assigned TRBD1 or TRBD2 (5 bases each). Trimming took off 6 bases at V and 2 bases at J, with 14 bases between the two ends. The CDR3 contains 14 residues. The CDR3 DNA sequence: TGTGCCAGCAGGGGGGAACATCGGCCCTACGAGCAGTACTTC. Translating it yields CASRGEHRPYEQYF.

This clonotype appeared many times. This chain joins TRBV7-6 and TRBJ2-2; TRBD2 matches 12 bases. V shed 1 base, J shed 6 bases, and the junction held 3 bases outside the gene matches. The germline V gene encodes CDR1 SGHVS and CDR2 FNYEAQ. The CDR3 covers 16 residues. The CDR3 bases are TGTGCCAGCAGCTTAGTGACTAGCGGGAGTCCCGGGGAGCTGTTTTTT. It yields the protein CASSLVTSGSPGELFF. Full variable domain (rest looked up from reference TRBV7-6 and TRBJ2-2): GAGVSQSPRYKVTKRGQDVALRCDPISGHVSLYWYRQALGQGPEFLTYFNYEAQQDKSGLPNDRFSAERPEGSISTLTIQRTEQRDSAMYRCASSLVTSGSPGELFFGEGSRLTVL.

The table lists this clonotype with many counts. The DNA of the CDR3 is TGTGCCAGTAGTACCGGTAGGAGGGTTTCAGATACGCAGTATTTT. Protein sequence: CASSTGRRVSDTQYF. The V gene is TRBV19, the J gene TRBJ2-3, with D tentatively TRBD2 (6 bases). The V and J ends lost 4 bases and 4 bases respectively, with 15 bases between them. The CDR3 sequence is 15 residues long. Per the germline V gene, CDR1 is LNHDA and CDR2 is SQIVND (reference sequence).

Ten or more counts support this clonotype. This chain uses TRBV20-1 with TRBJ1-1; D is unclear. The germline V and J ends were trimmed by 5 bases and 5 bases, with 9 bases remaining between them. Germline CDR1 and CDR2: DFQATT and SNEGSKA (reference sequence). The CDR3 contains 11 residues. CDR3 sequence: CSAPFWTEAFF. The CDR3 region has the DNA TGCAGTGCTCCCTTTTGGACTGAAGCTTTCTTT.

This clonotype showed up many times. The gene calls are TRBV12-3 or TRBV12-4 and TRBJ2-5; tentatively, D is TRBD1 or TRBD2 (5 bases each). CDR3 length: 15 residues. Trimming stripped 1 base from V and 8 bases from J, with 17 bases between. The CDR3: CASSLGDQQPGTQYF. The CDR3 coding sequence is TGTGCCAGCAGTTTAGGGGACCAACAGCCAGGTACCCAGTACTTC.

The chain uses TRBV18 and TRBJ2-2; D possibly corresponds to TRBD1 (7 bases). CDR1 is KGHSH, CDR2 LQKENI, per germline. There are 16 residues in the CDR3. The V gene lost 2 bases and the J gene lost 4 bases, with 14 bases spanning the gap. CDR3 residues: CASSPMEGASTGELFF. The DNA for the CDR3 is TGTGCCAGCTCACCAATGGAGGGGGCGAGCACCGGGGAGCTGTTTTTT.

This clonotype is classed as medium-sized. The gene calls are TRBV7-9 and TRBJ2-1; a weak D match, TRBD2 (6 bases). V was cut by 3 bases and J by 5 bases, with 11 bases left in between. This CDR3 contains 14 residues. Germline lookup yields CDR1 SEHNR and CDR2 FQNEAQ (reference sequence). The CDR3 region has the DNA TGTGCCAGCAGCTTGTCGGGACTCGACAATGAGCAGTTCTTC. Amino acids: CASSLSGLDNEQFF.

In its sample, this clonotype was seen many times. This chain connects TRBV6-5 to TRBJ2-7; weak D call: TRBD2 (6 bases). Deletions cut 4 bases from V and 4 bases from J, with 17 bases between. Germline V CDR1 and CDR2: MNHEY, SVGAGI. This CDR3 spans 15 amino acids. The CDR3 loop reads CASSSSETIPYEQYF. For the CDR3, the DNA is TGTGCCAGCAGTTCTAGCGAAACGATACCTTACGAGCAGTACTTC.

Only a few counts were recorded for this clonotype. This chain joins TRBV9 and TRBJ2-1, with D perhaps matching TRBD2 (7 bases). There are 15 residues in the CDR3. V shed 4 bases and J shed 4 bases, with 15 bases lying between them. Germline V gives CDR1 SGDLS, CDR2 YYNGEE. The CDR3 DNA is TGTGCCAGCAGCCTAGGGGGGGCCCTGTACAATGAGCAGTTCTTC. It codes for CASSLGGALYNEQFF.